This TCR beta chain is drawn from a study of shared clonotypes between healthy human individuals. Whole-study findings and limits: Clonotypes shared by all four sorted-subset donors had higher generation probabilities than non-shared clonotypes.

Libraries were prepared by immunoSEQ multiplex PCR; TCRdb keeps only in-frame clonotypes and omits some of them. Among 650,000 to 800,000 clones listed, 72% were seen once. The donor cohort consisted entirely of Caucasian adults residing in Nashville, Tennessee. Worth noting for this clone: Its target is not known.

This CDR3 is built from 17 residues. CDR1 and CDR2 from the germline V gene are ENHRY and SYGVKD. The ends lost 10 bases at V and 6 bases at J; junction bases unmatched: 17. V gene TRBV10-3 combines with J gene TRBJ2-1; TRBD2 aligns across 11 bases. This receptor was taken from a woman aged 25 to 39 in good health. Sequenced: memory CD4+ T cells sorted from blood. Stated subset: CD45RA-negative fraction. CDR3 region: CATFEGLAGGQGNEQFF. The CDR3 bases are TGTGCCACCTTTGAGGGGCTAGCGGGAGGCCAGGGCAATGAGCAGTTCTTC.